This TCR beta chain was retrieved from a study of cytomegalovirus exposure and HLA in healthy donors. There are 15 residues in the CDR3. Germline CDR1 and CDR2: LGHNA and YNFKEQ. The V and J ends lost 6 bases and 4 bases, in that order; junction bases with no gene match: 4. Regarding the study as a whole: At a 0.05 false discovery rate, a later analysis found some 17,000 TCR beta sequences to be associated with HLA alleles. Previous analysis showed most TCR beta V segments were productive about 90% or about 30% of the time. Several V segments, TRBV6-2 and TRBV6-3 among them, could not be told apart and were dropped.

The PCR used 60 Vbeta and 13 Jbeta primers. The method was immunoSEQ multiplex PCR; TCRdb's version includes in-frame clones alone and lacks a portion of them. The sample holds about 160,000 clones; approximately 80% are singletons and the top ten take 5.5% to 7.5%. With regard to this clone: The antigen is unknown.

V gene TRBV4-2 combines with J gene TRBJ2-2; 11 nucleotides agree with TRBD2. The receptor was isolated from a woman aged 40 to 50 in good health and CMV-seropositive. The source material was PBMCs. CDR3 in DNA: TGTGCCAGCAGGCTAGCGGGGGGACTCACCGGGGAGCTGTTTTTT. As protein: CASRLAGGLTGELFF.